This T cell receptor beta chain was recorded in a study of blood T cells in healthy people across ages. CDR3 length: 13 amino acids. Trimming left V 3 bases short and J 4 bases short, with 9 bases between. Sample-barcoded 5' priming and a J-beta primer mix drove a second PCR of about 6 to 11 cycles. Each CDR3 protein gets one entry after TCRdb re-called the 5' RACE reads with MiXCR. The table lists 1.5 million to 2 million distinct CDR3 sequences, 25% to 30% of them singletons. PBMCs numbering at least 7 million were isolated per sample. The receptor's source is a woman aged 30 to 39 in good health. The chain links TRBV12-3 or TRBV12-4 to TRBJ1-2; D possibly corresponds to TRBD1 (5 bases). Input material: blood. As DNA, the CDR3 is TGTGCCAGCAGTTTCAGCAGGGCCTATGGCTACACCTTC. It encodes CASSFSRAYGYTF.